These 4 T cell receptor beta chains originate from one sample sequenced in a study of tumor and adjacent non-tumor tissue in lung cancer. This sample's RNA came from whole unsorted tissue. This non-tumor lung sample came from over 3 cm beyond the tumor edge. A modified ARM-PCR protocol with three rounds of nested PCR amplified TCRbeta. TCRdb re-called the multiplex PCR reads with MiXCR, one entry per CDR3 protein. The table has around 80,000 distinct CDR3 sequences, about 82% seen once; the top ten hold roughly half. Sequences were obtained from distant non-tumor lung tissue. These receptor sequences come from a man aged 60 to 69 with non-small cell lung cancer.

As concerns this clonotype: The germline gene is not matched at one end of the junction; a read error may be the cause. The chain has TRBV6-2 or TRBV6-3 and TRBJ2-1; a weak D match, TRBD1 (5 bases). Germline V lookup: CDR1 MNHEY, CDR2 SVGEGT. This CDR3 contains 14 residues. The CDR3 nucleotides are TGTTCCAGTACCGACCTGACAGCCCGCAATGAGCAGTTCTTC. It yields the protein CSSTDLTARNEQFF.

Comment on this clonotype: An end of the junction does not agree with germline; a read error may underlie this. The DNA for the CDR3 is TGTGCCAGCAATGAAGACAGGGGCGACAGTGAGGCTTTCTTT. Protein: CASNEDRGDSEAFF. The chain employs TRBV6-1 and TRBJ1-1; 8 nucleotides match TRBD1. The germline gives CDR1 MNHNS, CDR2 SASEGT. This CDR3 comprises 14 residues.

In the case of this clonotype: This may be a read error, as it is one base from a much larger clone. Here the CDR3 reads CASNREALGYEQYF. DNA of the CDR3: TGTGCCAGCAACAGGGAGGCCCTGGGATACGAGCAGTACTTC. The chain joins TRBV5-4 to TRBJ2-7; possibly TRBD1 or TRBD2 for D (6 bases each). This CDR3 region has 14 residues. Trimming took 6 bases from V and 4 from J, leaving 17 bases between them. Germline loops: CDR1 SGHNT, CDR2 YYREEE (reference sequence).

The chain links TRBV11-3 to TRBJ2-3; possibly TRBD1 for D (5 bases). Germline CDR1 SGHNT, CDR2 YENEEA. This CDR3 has 13 amino acids. V was cut by 5 bases and J by 7 bases, with 13 bases left in between. The CDR3 sequence is CASSLQGANTQYF. The CDR3 nucleotides read TGTGCCAGCAGCCTTCAGGGTGCAAATACGCAGTATTTT.